What follows are 5 T cell receptor beta chains derived from one specimen sequenced in a study of T and B cells in COVID-19 patients. Multiplex PCR with BIOMED2 TRB-A/B primer pools amplified TRB rearrangements. TCRdb recomputed calls from the multiplex PCR reads with MiXCR, one row per CDR3 protein. The sample holds 24,000 or so distinct CDR3 sequences, 30% to 35% seen once. Each TRB amplification used roughly 240-550 ng of genomic DNA from blood. The sequenced sample consisted of blood. Every receptor here comes from a human donor who had recovered from COVID-19.

The chain employs TRBV7-9 and TRBJ2-3; 13 bases align to TRBD2. Germline CDR1 reads SEHNR; CDR2 reads FQNEAQ (reference sequence). With 5 bases clipped from V and 3 bases from J, the junction kept 5 bases outside the gene matches. CDR3 length: 16 residues. Here the CDR3 reads CASSQTSGGSTDTQYF. The DNA of the CDR3 is TGTGCCAGCAGCCAGACTAGCGGGGGGTCAACAGATACGCAGTATTTT.

This clonotype showed up just a few times. V and J are TRBV5-1 and TRBJ1-1; D uncertain. Per the germline V gene, CDR1 is SGHRS and CDR2 is YFSETQ. This CDR3 is built from 17 residues. Trimming cost V 0 bases and J 2 bases, with 17 bases left between them. CDR3: CASSLDYSAALNTEAFF. CDR3 nucleotide sequence: TGCGCCAGCAGCTTGGACTACAGCGCTGCCCTCAACACTGAAGCTTTCTTT.

This clonotype was recorded at least ten times. V is TRBV27 and J is TRBJ1-3; D unclear. The germline gives CDR1 MNHEY, CDR2 SMNVEV (reference sequence). This CDR3 has 14 residues. The V gene lost 5 bases and the J gene lost 2 bases, with 10 bases spanning the gap. The CDR3 region is CASSREPTGNTIYF. CDR3 in DNA: TGTGCCAGCAGTCGCGAACCGACTGGAAACACCATATATTTT.

The rearrangement uses TRBV27 and TRBJ1-6; no clear D gene. This CDR3 is 16 amino acids long. The ends were cut back, 5 bases at V and 8 bases at J, with 19 bases in the middle. The germline CDR1 and CDR2 sequences are MNHEY and SMNVEV (reference sequence). CDR3 coding DNA: TGTGCCAGCAGTATTTTTGCGTCCTCGGGGTATTCACCCCTCCACTTT. Protein: CASSIFASSGYSPLHF.

This clonotype has a handful of counts. The rearrangement joins TRBV4-2 to TRBJ2-5, with TRBD1 matching 7 bases. The CDR3 sequence is 14 residues long. Germline assignment: CDR1 LGHNA and CDR2 YNFKEQ. V lost 1 base and J lost 3; bases outside the gene matches: 2. The CDR3 sequence is CASSQGTGKETQYF. The CDR3 bases are TGTGCCAGCAGCCAAGGGACAGGAAAAGAGACCCAGTACTTC.